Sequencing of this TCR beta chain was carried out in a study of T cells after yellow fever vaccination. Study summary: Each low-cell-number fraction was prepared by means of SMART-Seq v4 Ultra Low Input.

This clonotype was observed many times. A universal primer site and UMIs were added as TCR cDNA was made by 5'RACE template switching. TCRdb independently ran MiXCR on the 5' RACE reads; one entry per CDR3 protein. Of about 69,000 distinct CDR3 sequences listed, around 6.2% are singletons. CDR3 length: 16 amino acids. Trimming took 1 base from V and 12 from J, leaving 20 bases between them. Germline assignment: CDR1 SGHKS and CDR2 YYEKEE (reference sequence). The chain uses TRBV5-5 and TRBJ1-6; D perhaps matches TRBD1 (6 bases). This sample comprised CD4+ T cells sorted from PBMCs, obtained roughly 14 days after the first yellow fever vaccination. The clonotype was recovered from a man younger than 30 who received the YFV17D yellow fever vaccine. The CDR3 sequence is CASSLTGKGVSGPLHF. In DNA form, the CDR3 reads TGTGCCAGCAGCTTGACAGGGAAAGGGGTATCAGGACCCCTCCACTTT.